These 11 T cell receptor beta chains came from one sample sequenced in a study of response to subunit inactivated influenza vaccine. Each CDR3 protein is one row after TCRdb ran MiXCR on the RT-PCR reads. The sample has roughly 520,000 distinct CDR3 sequences, 25% seen once. The material sequenced was CD4+ T cells sorted from PBMCs, taken more than 4 days after vaccination. Source of these receptors: a man aged 50 or older who received an inactivated influenza vaccine.

The gene calls are TRBV12-3 or TRBV12-4 and TRBJ2-1; 10 nucleotides match TRBD1. The CDR3 spans 15 residues. V trimming: 6 bases; J trimming: 3 bases; junction bases outside the gene matches: 5. In nucleotides, the CDR3 is TGTGCCAGCAGAGAAGGACAGGGGGGCTACAATGAGCAGTTCTTC. This codes for CASREGQGGYNEQFF.

This clonotype was observed a handful of times. This chain connects TRBV5-1 to TRBJ2-7; the match to TRBD1 covers 7 bases. Germline CDR1 reads SGHRS; CDR2 reads YFSETQ. The CDR3 has 14 amino acids. V lost 7 bases and J lost 1; bases outside the gene matches: 8. The CDR3 loop is CASSARGQSYEQYF. In nucleotides, the CDR3 is TGCGCCAGCTCCGCGAGGGGACAGTCCTACGAGCAGTACTTC.

This clonotype was seen a handful of times. One end of the junction is discordant with germline, which a read error may explain. The CDR3 sequence: CAGGASYNSPLHF. DNA for the CDR3: TGCGCCGGGGGGGCAAGTTATAATTCACCCCTCCACTTT. This chain uses TRBV28 with TRBJ1-6; possibly TRBD1 for D (6 bases). CDR3 length equals 13 residues. Germline CDR1 reads MDHEN; CDR2 reads SYDVKM.

The chain uses TRBV6-2 or TRBV6-3 and TRBJ2-3; D gene unclear. V lost 0 bases and J 11 bases, leaving 12 bases between the germline ends. Per the germline V gene, CDR1 is MNHEY and CDR2 is SVGEGT. The CDR3 runs 13 residues. This chain's CDR3 is CASSYSLTYMQYF. The CDR3 nucleotides read TGTGCCAGCAGTTACTCGCTGACTTACATGCAGTATTTT.

This rearrangement joins TRBV11-2 to TRBJ2-7; no firm D call. This CDR3 has 15 amino acids. Looked up from germline, CDR1 is SGHAT and CDR2 is FQNNGV. The V end lost 0 bases, the J end lost 2 bases, and 11 bases lay between the germline ends. DNA of the CDR3: TGTGCCAGCAGCTTAGATCCGAAACCCCCCTACGAGCAGTACTTC. Translation gives CASSLDPKPPYEQYF. The full variable domain, its missing parts supplied by reference TRBV11-2 and TRBJ2-7, is EAGVAQSPRYKIIEKRQSVAFWCNPISGHATLYWYQQILGQGPKLLIQFQNNGVVDDSQLPKDRFSAERLKGVDSTLKIQPAKLEDSAVYLCASSLDPKPPYEQYFGPGTRLTVT.

The chain combines TRBV10-3 with TRBJ2-1, with D perhaps TRBD1 (5 bases). This CDR3 has 15 residues. Trimming removed 8 bases from V and 1 base from J, with 15 bases in between. Germline V CDR1 and CDR2: ENHRY, SYGVKD. CDR3 loop: CAIRSSQVSYNEQFF. In nucleotides, the CDR3 is TGTGCCATCCGCTCATCACAGGTGTCCTACAATGAGCAGTTCTTC.

The chain has TRBV10-3 and TRBJ2-4; D gene unclear. Trimming shortened V by 0 bases and J by 8 bases, and 8 bases separated the two germline ends. The germline gives CDR1 ENHRY, CDR2 SYGVKD. The CDR3 loop spans 13 amino acids. This CDR3 is CAISESNGDIQYF. Written as DNA, the CDR3 is TGTGCCATCAGTGAGTCGAATGGGGACATTCAGTACTTC.

This clonotype appeared many times. The gene calls are TRBV24-1 and TRBJ2-3; 11 bases map to TRBD2. Per germline, CDR1 KGHDR and CDR2 SFDVKD. The ends lost 9 bases at V and 5 bases at J; junction bases unmatched: 12. The CDR3 has 16 amino acids. CDR3 DNA sequence: TGTGCCACCGCATCTCTAGCGGGAGGATCGCGAGATACGCAGTATTTT. Translated, it gives CATASLAGGSRDTQYF.

The V gene is TRBV24-1, the J gene TRBJ2-1; D remains ambiguous. V lost 4 bases to trimming and J lost 3 bases, with 9 bases between them. The CDR3 spans 14 residues. CDR1 is KGHDR and CDR2 is SFDVKD in the germline V gene. CDR3 residues: CATSDRHLYNEQFF. The CDR3 bases are TGTGCCACCAGTGACAGACACCTCTACAATGAGCAGTTCTTC.

This rearrangement joins TRBV5-1 to TRBJ2-7; possibly TRBD1 for D (6 bases). The CDR3 length is 16 residues. Deletions cut 5 bases from V and 3 bases from J, with 21 bases between. CDR1 is SGHRS and CDR2 is YFSETQ in the germline V gene. CDR3 DNA: TGCGCCAGCAGATATCAGGGGAATCTGTTGGTCTACGAGCAGTACTTC. Encoded protein: CASRYQGNLLVYEQYF.

The chain joins TRBV5-1 to TRBJ2-5; either TRBD1 or TRBD2 may supply D (5 bases each). The V gene's germline CDR1 is SGHRS and CDR2 YFSETQ. Trimming pared 3 bases from V and 1 base from J, leaving 10 bases between. This CDR3 is built from 14 residues. As DNA, the CDR3 is TGCGCCAGCAGCTCGGGGACGATCCAAGAGACCCAGTACTTC. This translates into CASSSGTIQETQYF.